This T cell receptor (beta chain) was recovered during a study of T-cell reconstitution after alpha-beta-depleted transplantation in children. The CDR3 contains 15 residues. Trimming removed 6 bases at V and 4 bases at J, with 18 bases between. Germline V lookup: CDR1 SNHLY, CDR2 FYNNEI. Findings and caveats of the study: By one year post-transplant, T-cell counts and diversity largely arose from T cells that were newly produced. Expanded graft clones, several hundred of them, were reportedly the source of alpha-beta T cells about two months after transplant.

Unique molecular identifiers were built into the TCRbeta library. Each CDR3 protein is one row after TCRdb ran MiXCR on the PCR reads. The sample records approximately 500,000 distinct CDR3 sequences, over 25% being singletons. This clonotype showed up just a few times. The antigen is undetermined. The chain uses TRBV2 and TRBJ2-5, with a tentative D call TRBD2 (6 bases). This specimen was PBMCs, taken before TCRalphabeta/CD19-depleted stem cell transplant. The sequence was obtained from a boy less than two years old with Wiskott-Aldrich syndrome, due to receive a stem cell transplant. The chain's CDR3 is CASSSTGLHTETQYF. The CDR3 region has the DNA TGTGCCAGCAGCTCCACGGGACTCCATACAGAGACCCAGTACTTC.